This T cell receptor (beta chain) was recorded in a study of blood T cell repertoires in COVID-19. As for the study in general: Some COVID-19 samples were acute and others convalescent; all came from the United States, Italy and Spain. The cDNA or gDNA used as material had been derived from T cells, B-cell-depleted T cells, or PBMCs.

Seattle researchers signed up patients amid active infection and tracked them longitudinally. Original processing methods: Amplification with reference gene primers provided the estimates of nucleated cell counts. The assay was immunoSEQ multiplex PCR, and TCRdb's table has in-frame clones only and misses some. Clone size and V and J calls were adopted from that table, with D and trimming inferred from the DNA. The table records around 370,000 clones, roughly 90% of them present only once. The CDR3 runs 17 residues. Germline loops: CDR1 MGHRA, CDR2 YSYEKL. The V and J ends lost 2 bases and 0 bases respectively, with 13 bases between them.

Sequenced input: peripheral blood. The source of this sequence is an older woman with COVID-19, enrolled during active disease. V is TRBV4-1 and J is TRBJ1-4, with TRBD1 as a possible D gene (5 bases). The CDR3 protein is CASSQQALRATNEKLFF. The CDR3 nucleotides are TGCGCCAGCAGCCAACAGGCCCTCAGGGCAACTAATGAAAAACTGTTTTTT.